This T cell receptor (beta chain) was identified in a study of low-dose radiotherapy and immunotherapy resistance in tumors. About the study: Across 26 weeks, 13 Gy in total went to Cohort 2, delivered as 1 Gy per fraction every two weeks. Patients were given intravenous nivolumab 240 mg every two weeks plus ipilimumab 1 mg/kg every six weeks. Patients took oral aspirin 300 mg daily for four cycles from cycle 1 day 1.

This clonotype was observed at least ten times. TRAV- and TRBV-specific primers, spanning alpha and beta chains, primed first-strand cDNA. A roughly 20-cycle PCR with a constant-region primer and V-primer adapter amplified TCRs. Isolated mRNA underwent amplification by in vitro transcription. One entry per CDR3 protein, called by TCRdb with MiXCR from the reads. The sample contains fewer than 90,000 distinct CDR3 sequences, approximately 17% of which appear only once. The CDR3 runs to 14 residues. Per the germline V gene, CDR1 is MDHEN and CDR2 is SYDVKM. V shed 3 bases and J shed 5 bases, with 13 bases lying between them. Time point in this sample: before trial treatment.

The origin of this receptor is a male donor with prostate cancer. The sample in question was PBMCs, obtained before treatment. The rearrangement joins TRBV28 to TRBJ1-1; a possible D gene is TRBD1 (5 bases). This CDR3 is CASSLPRGRTEAFF. As DNA, the CDR3 is TGTGCCAGCAGTTTGCCTCGGGGACGTACTGAAGCTTTCTTT.